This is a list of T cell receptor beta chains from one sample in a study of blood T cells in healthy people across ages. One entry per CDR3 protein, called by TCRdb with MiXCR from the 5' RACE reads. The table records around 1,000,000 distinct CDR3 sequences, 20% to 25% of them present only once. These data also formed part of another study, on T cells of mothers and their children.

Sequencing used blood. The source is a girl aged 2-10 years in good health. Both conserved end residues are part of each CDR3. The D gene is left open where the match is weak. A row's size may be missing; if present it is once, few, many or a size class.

CSARHRVFATNEKLFF	TGCAGTGCTAGACACAGGGTCTTTGCAACTAATGAAAAACTGTTTTTT	-	TRBV20-1	TRBJ1-4	-
CASKVREGNEQFF	TGTGCCAGCAAAGTCAGGGAAGGGAATGAGCAGTTCTTC	few	TRBV28	TRBJ2-1	-
CSITGQGGGYEQYF	TGCAGCATAACCGGACAGGGAGGGGGCTACGAGCAGTACTTC	-	TRBV29-1	TRBJ2-7	-
CSARMNPNIQYF	TGCAGTGCTAGGATGAACCCGAACATTCAGTACTTC	once	TRBV20-1	TRBJ2-4	-
CSAPFWGKKETQYF	TGCAGTGCCCCTTTTTGGGGGAAAAAAGAGACCCAGTACTTC	-	TRBV20-1	TRBJ2-5	-
CSVPLGGVNQETQYF	TGCAGCGTTCCTTTGGGAGGGGTGAACCAAGAGACCCAGTACTTC	few	TRBV29-1	TRBJ2-5	TRBD2
CASNSATGPTGELFF	TGCGCCAGCAACTCAGCGACAGGGCCCACCGGGGAGCTGTTTTTT	-	TRBV10-2	TRBJ2-2	TRBD1
CSVRGPMNTEAFF	TGCAGCGTCCGAGGACCTATGAACACTGAAGCTTTCTTT	-	TRBV29-1	TRBJ1-1	-
CASSSFTSGGNNEQFF	TGTGCCAGCAGCTCCTTTACTAGCGGGGGGAACAATGAGCAGTTCTTC	few	TRBV11-2	TRBJ2-1	TRBD2
CASSDPQSPGLAGVVETRYF	TGTGCCAGCAGCGATCCGCAGAGCCCGGGACTAGCGGGAGTGGTGGAGACCCGGTACTTC	-	TRBV13	TRBJ2-5	TRBD2
CSAREDYGYTF	TGCAGTGCCAGGGAGGACTATGGCTACACCTTC	many	TRBV29-1	TRBJ1-2	-
CASSFAPGGDTYTF	TGTGCCAGCAGCTTTGCCCCAGGGGGGGACACCTACACCTTC	once	TRBV7-3	TRBJ1-2	TRBD1
CASSFVERETQYF	TGTGCCAGCAGTTTTGTCGAACGGGAGACCCAGTACTTC	-	TRBV27	TRBJ2-5	-
CASSSWTGRDEQYF	TGTGCCAGCAGTTCCTGGACAGGGCGGGACGAGCAGTACTTC	few	TRBV7-9	TRBJ2-7	TRBD1
CASSFTGHPNEQFF	TGTGCCAGCAGCTTCACGGGCCACCCTAATGAGCAGTTCTTC	few	TRBV7-2	TRBJ2-1	-
CASSNGSPTYF	TGTGCCAGCAGCAACGGGTCCCCGACCTACTTC	-	TRBV6-2/TRBV6-3	TRBJ2-5	-
CASSRTNSGNTIYF	TGTGCCAGCAGCAGGACTAACTCTGGAAACACCATATATTTT	-	TRBV6-5	TRBJ1-3	-
CASMMSGDSNQPQHF	TGTGCCAGCATGATGTCAGGAGATAGCAATCAGCCCCAGCATTTT	-	TRBV12-3/TRBV12-4	TRBJ1-5	-
CASSSVGGERNEQFF	TGTGCCAGCAGCTCCGTGGGGGGAGAGCGTAATGAGCAGTTCTTC	few	TRBV7-9	TRBJ2-1	-
CSALQSGRFNEQFF	TGCAGTGCTCTCCAGAGCGGGAGATTTAATGAGCAGTTCTTC	few	TRBV20-1	TRBJ2-1	TRBD2
CASSFTGSGIQYF	TGTGCCAGCAGCTTCACGGGATCGGGCATTCAGTACTTC	-	TRBV7-2	TRBJ2-4	-
CSAMQGFTEAFF	TGCAGTGCTATGCAGGGATTCACTGAAGCTTTCTTT	-	TRBV20-1	TRBJ1-1	-
CSADRTSGRIRGGPNEQFF	TGCAGTGCTGATAGGACTAGCGGGAGAATCCGAGGGGGGCCGAATGAGCAGTTCTTC	-	TRBV20-1	TRBJ2-1	TRBD2
CASSLLEQNTEAFF	TGCGCCAGCAGCTTGTTGGAGCAGAACACTGAAGCTTTCTTT	few	TRBV5-1	TRBJ1-1	-
CASSLYEVSLAEQFF	TGTGCCAGCAGCTTATATGAGGTTTCCCTTGCTGAGCAGTTCTTC	-	TRBV7-6	TRBJ2-1	-
CASTTSGRKANGEQYF	TGTGCCAGCACGACTAGCGGGAGAAAAGCTAATGGCGAGCAGTACTTC	few	TRBV6-2/TRBV6-3	TRBJ2-7	TRBD2
CSAPRDNSYEQYF	TGCAGTGCTCCCCGGGACAACTCCTACGAGCAGTACTTC	-	TRBV20-1	TRBJ2-7	-
CAGSELSSGNTIYF	TGTGCCGGCAGTGAACTCAGCTCTGGAAACACCATATATTTT	few	TRBV25-1	TRBJ1-3	-
CAISGWGEDTGELFF	TGTGCCATCAGTGGATGGGGTGAGGACACCGGGGAGCTGTTTTTT	-	TRBV10-3	TRBJ2-2	-
CASRGNRASDSPLHF	TGTGCCAGCAGAGGAAACAGGGCCTCGGATTCACCCCTCCACTTT	-	TRBV13	TRBJ1-6	-
CASSIFTGQEGYEQYF	TGTGCCAGTAGTATTTTTACCGGACAGGAAGGTTACGAGCAGTACTTC	few	TRBV19	TRBJ2-7	TRBD1
CSAPPTSGTDTQYF	TGCAGTGCTCCCCCGACTAGCGGGACAGATACGCAGTATTTT	-	TRBV20-1	TRBJ2-3	TRBD2
CATSGRQGGYTF	TGTGCCACCAGTGGTCGTCAGGGAGGCTACACCTTC	once	TRBV24-1	TRBJ1-2	-
CSVEYSGLNTEAFF	TGCAGCGTTGAATATTCTGGGCTGAACACTGAAGCTTTCTTT	-	TRBV29-1	TRBJ1-1	-
CSVVTGKGGRLNEQFF	TGCAGCGTTGTCACGGGAAAGGGGGGGAGACTCAATGAGCAGTTCTTC	few	TRBV29-1	TRBJ2-1	-
CASSQLIADGYTF	TGCGCCAGCAGCCAATTAATAGCAGATGGCTACACCTTC	few	TRBV4-1	TRBJ1-2	-
CASSLGHRQGGETQYF	TGTGCCAGCAGCTTAGGCCACCGACAGGGAGGCGAGACCCAGTACTTC	many	TRBV13	TRBJ2-5	-
CASSLSLAGVGTDTQYF	TGCGCCAGCAGCTTGTCGCTAGCGGGAGTGGGAACAGATACGCAGTATTTT	few	TRBV5-1	TRBJ2-3	TRBD2
CSALPTISGGVQETQYF	TGCAGTGCCCTCCCGACTATTAGCGGGGGTGTGCAAGAGACCCAGTACTTC	-	TRBV20-1	TRBJ2-5	TRBD2
CAISESREEQYF	TGTGCCATCAGTGAGTCGAGGGAAGAGCAGTACTTC	-	TRBV10-3	TRBJ2-7	-
CAISGTSAGVGEQYF	TGTGCTATCAGTGGGACCTCAGCGGGAGTGGGGGAGCAGTACTTC	-	TRBV10-3	TRBJ2-5	TRBD2
CASSFETNYEQYF	TGTGCCAGCAGTTTCGAGACAAACTACGAGCAGTACTTC	-	TRBV12-3/TRBV12-4	TRBJ2-7	-
CASSQDRRTSGRDTQYF	TGTGCCAGCAGCCAAGATCGGAGGACTAGCGGGAGGGATACGCAGTATTTT	few	TRBV4-2	TRBJ2-3	TRBD2
CASSPNSGQGPQEYF	TGTGCCAGCTCACCTAATTCTGGACAGGGACCACAGGAGTACTTC	few	TRBV18	TRBJ2-5	TRBD1
CASRGWDQPQHF	TGTGCCAGCAGGGGGTGGGATCAGCCCCAGCATTTT	few	TRBV6-1	TRBJ1-5	-
CSVFPGQSSYEQYF	TGCAGCGTTTTTCCGGGACAGAGCTCCTACGAGCAGTACTTC	-	TRBV29-1	TRBJ2-7	TRBD1
CSVASTGDNEQFF	TGCAGCGTTGCCTCGACAGGGGATAATGAGCAGTTCTTC	-	TRBV29-1	TRBJ2-1	TRBD1